A single sample is the source of the 17 T cell receptor beta chains below, sequenced in a study of T-cell reconstitution after alpha-beta-depleted transplantation in children. Unique molecular identifiers were used in preparing the TCRbeta library. TCRdb recomputed calls from the PCR reads with MiXCR, one row per CDR3 protein. The sample carries about 980,000 distinct CDR3 sequences, about 31% recorded once. Specimen: PBMCs, mostly from graft donor cells, collected 360 days after TCRalphabeta/CD19-depleted stem cell transplant. The receptors were sampled from a boy under two years old who had a stem cell transplant for SCID, so the T cells may come from the graft donor.

The J gene is TRBJ2-7, the V gene TRBV7-6; no definite D call. Trimming removed 5 bases from V and 2 bases from J, with 10 bases in between. The V gene's germline CDR1 is SGHVS and CDR2 FNYEAQ. The CDR3 totals 13 residues. CDR3 region: CASSPTLTYEQYF. The CDR3 region has the DNA TGTGCCAGCAGCCCCACCCTAACCTACGAGCAGTACTTC.

The V gene is TRBV7-2, the J gene TRBJ1-5; TRBD1 agrees at 10 bases. The CDR3 is 17 amino acids. After removal of 4 bases from V and 4 bases from J, the junction contained 10 bases not matched to a gene. Germline V lookup: CDR1 SGHTA, CDR2 FQGNSA. The CDR3 region has the DNA TGTGCCAGCAGCTGGACAGGGGGTTTCTCCCCAAATCAGCCCCAGCATTTT. As protein: CASSWTGGFSPNQPQHF.

The rearrangement joins TRBV20-1 to TRBJ1-4, with D possibly TRBD1 on 5 matching bases. The germline gives CDR1 DFQATT, CDR2 SNEGSKA (reference sequence). The CDR3 consists of 13 residues. The germline V and J ends were trimmed by 3 bases and 8 bases, with 13 bases remaining between them. CDR3 protein: CSASLGVGEKLFF. The CDR3 nucleotides are TGCAGTGCTAGTTTAGGGGTCGGGGAAAAACTGTTTTTT.

This clonotype was found a few times. The V gene is TRBV19, the J gene TRBJ2-7, with TRBD1 as a possible D gene (7 bases). The CDR3 is made up of 15 amino acids. With 6 bases removed from V and 2 bases from J, the gap between germline ends came to 17 bases. Germline assignment: CDR1 LNHDA and CDR2 SQIVND (reference sequence). The CDR3 sequence is CASSPGGQSTYEQYF. The CDR3 DNA reads TGTGCCAGTAGCCCAGGGGGGCAGTCGACCTACGAGCAGTACTTC.

The V and J genes are TRBV7-9 and TRBJ2-2, with D hard to call. Germline V gene sequence: CDR1 SEHNR, CDR2 FQNEAQ (reference sequence). The CDR3 has 14 amino acids. The V gene lost 3 bases and the J gene lost 6 bases, with 11 bases spanning the gap. CDR3 sequence reads: CASSFLNGPGELFF. The DNA for the CDR3 is TGTGCCAGCAGCTTTTTAAACGGCCCCGGGGAGCTGTTTTTT.

The table lists this clonotype with many counts. The chain is built from TRBV12-3 or TRBV12-4 and TRBJ2-1; unclear D gene. This CDR3 comprises 12 residues. V was clipped by 4 bases and J by 4 bases, with 5 bases between them. CDR3 amino acids: CASSSMYNEQFF. The CDR3 DNA reads TGTGCCAGCAGTTCGATGTACAATGAGCAGTTCTTC.

This chain uses TRBV6-1 with TRBJ1-1, with TRBD1 matching 10 bases. Germline-derived CDR1 and CDR2 are MNHNS and SASEGT. The CDR3 is made up of 16 amino acids. The ends lost 6 bases at V and 1 base at J; junction bases unmatched: 8. The CDR3: CASSIGTGVANTEAFF. CDR3 DNA: TGTGCCAGCAGCATAGGGACAGGGGTGGCGAACACTGAAGCTTTCTTT.

The chain couples TRBV5-5 to TRBJ2-3; 14 bases line up with TRBD2. The CDR3 has 17 residues. V lost 7 bases and J lost 3; bases outside the gene matches: 10. Germline loops: CDR1 SGHKS, CDR2 YYEKEE (reference sequence). The CDR3 spells CASGLGLAGGRTDTQYF. CDR3 nucleotides: TGTGCCAGCGGCCTCGGACTAGCGGGGGGTAGGACAGATACGCAGTATTTT.

The chain's CDR3 is CAIMPGSYKDNEQFF. Written as DNA, the CDR3 is TGTGCCATAATGCCAGGGTCGTATAAGGACAATGAGCAGTTCTTC. The chain has TRBV10-3 and TRBJ2-1, with D possibly being TRBD1 (5 bases). V lost 9 bases to trimming and J lost 5 bases, with 20 bases between them. Germline CDR1 ENHRY, CDR2 SYGVKD. The CDR3 runs 15 residues.

This chain joins TRBV24-1 and TRBJ2-5; D remains ambiguous. This CDR3 is built from 12 residues. V was trimmed by 1 base and J by 1 base, leaving 0 bases between them. The germline V gene encodes CDR1 KGHDR and CDR2 SFDVKD. The CDR3 bases are TGTGCCACCAGTGATTTCCAAGAGACCCAGTACTTC. Translated: CATSDFQETQYF.

This rearrangement joins TRBV10-3 to TRBJ1-3; maybe TRBD1 (6 bases). CDR1 ENHRY and CDR2 SYGVKD come from the germline V gene. V lost 10 bases to trimming and J lost 0 bases, with 10 bases between them. The CDR3 is 13 amino acids. The CDR3 here is CATRDNSGNTIYF. The CDR3, as DNA: TGTGCCACCCGGGACAACTCTGGAAACACCATATATTTT.

The chain employs TRBV24-1 and TRBJ2-2; tentatively, D is TRBD1 (5 bases). CDR1 KGHDR and CDR2 SFDVKD come from the germline V gene. Trimming pared 0 bases from V and 3 bases from J, leaving 13 bases between. CDR3 length: 17 residues. In DNA form, the CDR3 reads TGTGCCACCAGTGATTTGCAGGGCACGACAGACACCGGGGAGCTGTTTTTT. Residues: CATSDLQGTTDTGELFF.

V is TRBV12-3 or TRBV12-4 and J is TRBJ2-1; 10 bases match TRBD2. V was pared by 6 bases and J by 9 bases, with 11 bases of the junction left unmatched. The CDR3 has 15 residues. CDR3 residues: CASRPAGGRIIEQFF. CDR3 DNA: TGTGCCAGCAGACCAGCGGGGGGGCGGATCATTGAGCAGTTCTTC.

The rearrangement uses TRBV28 and TRBJ2-1, with TRBD2 identical over 9 bases. Germline V gene data show CDR1 as MDHEN and CDR2 as SYDVKM. This CDR3 comprises 18 residues. J was trimmed by 7 bases and V by 7 bases; bases with no gene match: 20. Written as DNA, the CDR3 is TGTGCCAGCACCATGGGCGGGGGGGCCTTCGAGTTTAGGAATGAGCAGTTCTTC. This sequence encodes CASTMGGGAFEFRNEQFF.

V gene TRBV5-1 combines with J gene TRBJ2-1; D call uncertain. V lost 2 bases and J lost 4, with 10 bases in between. The CDR3 totals 14 residues. CDR1 SGHRS and CDR2 YFSETQ come from the germline V gene. Here the CDR3 reads CASSFPQKYNEQFF. CDR3 in DNA: TGCGCCAGCAGCTTCCCACAGAAATACAATGAGCAGTTCTTC. Using reference TRBV5-1 and TRBJ2-1 for the parts outside the CDR3, the full variable domain is KAGVTQTPRYLIKTRGQQVTLSCSPISGHRSVSWYQQTPGQGLQFLFEYFSETQRNKGNFPGRFSGRQFSNSRSEMNVSTLELGDSALYLCASSFPQKYNEQFFGPGTRLTVL.

The J gene is TRBJ2-2, the V gene TRBV15; no clear D. This CDR3 comprises 16 residues. Germline CDR1 LNHNV, CDR2 YYDKDF (reference sequence). V lost 3 bases, J lost 0 bases, and 11 bases lay in between. CDR3 bases: TGTGCCACCAGCAGCCGGCTAACAACGAACACCGGGGAGCTGTTTTTT. This gives the protein CATSSRLTTNTGELFF.

This clonotype appeared a few times. The J gene is TRBJ2-7, the V gene TRBV5-1; 7 nucleotides match TRBD1. The CDR3 loop spans 16 amino acids. J gave up 1 base and V 0 bases, and 7 bases lay outside the gene matches. Germline CDR1 and CDR2: SGHRS and YFSETQ. This chain's CDR3 is CASSLATGVVSYEQYF. The CDR3 bases are TGCGCCAGCAGCTTGGCCACAGGGGTGGTATCCTACGAGCAGTACTTC.